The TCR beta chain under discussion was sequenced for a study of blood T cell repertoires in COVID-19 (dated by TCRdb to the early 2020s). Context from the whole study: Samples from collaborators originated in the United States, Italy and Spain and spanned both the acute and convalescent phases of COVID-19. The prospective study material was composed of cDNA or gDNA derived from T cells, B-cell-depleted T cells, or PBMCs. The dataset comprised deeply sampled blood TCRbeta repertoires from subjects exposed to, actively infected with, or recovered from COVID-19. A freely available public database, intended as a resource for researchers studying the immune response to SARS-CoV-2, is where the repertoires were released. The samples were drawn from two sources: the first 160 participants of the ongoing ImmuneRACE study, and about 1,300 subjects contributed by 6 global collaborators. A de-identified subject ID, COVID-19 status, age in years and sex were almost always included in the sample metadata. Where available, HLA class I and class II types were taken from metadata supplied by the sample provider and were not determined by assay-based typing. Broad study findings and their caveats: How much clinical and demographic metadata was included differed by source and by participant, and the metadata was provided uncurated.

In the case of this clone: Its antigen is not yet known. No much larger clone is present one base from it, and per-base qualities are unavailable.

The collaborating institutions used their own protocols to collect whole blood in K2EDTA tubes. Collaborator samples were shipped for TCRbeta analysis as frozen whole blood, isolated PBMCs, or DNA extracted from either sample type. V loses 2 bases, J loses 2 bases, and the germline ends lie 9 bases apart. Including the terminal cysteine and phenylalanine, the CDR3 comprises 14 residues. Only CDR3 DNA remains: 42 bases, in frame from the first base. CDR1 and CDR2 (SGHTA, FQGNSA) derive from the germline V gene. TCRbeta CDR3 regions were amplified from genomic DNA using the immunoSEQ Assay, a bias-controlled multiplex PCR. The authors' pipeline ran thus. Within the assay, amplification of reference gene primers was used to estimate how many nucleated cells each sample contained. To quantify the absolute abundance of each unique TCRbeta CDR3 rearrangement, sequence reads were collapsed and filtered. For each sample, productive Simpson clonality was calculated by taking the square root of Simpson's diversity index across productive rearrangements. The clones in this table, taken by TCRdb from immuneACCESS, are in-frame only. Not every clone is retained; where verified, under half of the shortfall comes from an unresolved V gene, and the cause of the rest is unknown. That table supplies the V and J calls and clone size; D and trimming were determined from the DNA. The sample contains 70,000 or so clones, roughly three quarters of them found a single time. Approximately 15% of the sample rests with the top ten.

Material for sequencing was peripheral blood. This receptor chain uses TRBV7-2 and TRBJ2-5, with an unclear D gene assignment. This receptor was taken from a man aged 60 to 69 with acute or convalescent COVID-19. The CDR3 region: CASSLTPRQETQYF. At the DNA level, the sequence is TGTGCCAGCAGCTTAACCCCCCGGCAAGAGACCCAGTACTTC.